The text below deals with one TCR beta chain. The clone's antigen remains unknown. No clone much larger than this one lies a single base away; base qualities are absent. This sample was included in a study of cytomegalovirus exposure and HLA in healthy donors (dated by TCRdb to 2015 to 2018). Turning to the overall study: An earlier analysis of around 600 of the donors reported approximately 300 Gb of sequence data and around 110 million unique TCR beta sequences from 150 million to 200 million T cells. An early release covering some 640 HLA-typed donors comprised about 320 gigabases of sequencing data and approximately 85 million unique TCR sequences. Of the 350 to 400 genotyped donors, roughly 85% fell in the genetic ancestry cluster associated with self-reported Caucasian donors. The study aimed to test whether cataloging public T cell receptors could reveal signatures of past pathogen exposure. The T cell repertoires of 550 to 850 subjects were profiled by immunosequencing and related to cytomegalovirus serostatus. Along with the approximately 650-subject first cohort, a separate validation cohort of about 110 different subjects was used. High-throughput TCR immunosequencing, statistical association of individual TCRs with disease status, and machine learning were combined to predict cytomegalovirus infection status. In a later analysis, previously published TCR beta repertoires from several hundred donors were re-analyzed and high-resolution HLA genotyping was added so that TCR occurrence patterns could be studied. The later analysis used no new phenotypic data to find candidate immune exposures, relying instead on TCR beta sequences and their occurrence across donors. An earlier analysis of around 580 of the donors used high-throughput TCR beta sequencing to judge whether each TCR beta V gene segment behaved as functional or pseudogenic. Donor age, sex, ethnicity and CMV serostatus were compiled alongside the repertoire data. A later genetic analysis took genome-wide SNP genotypes for about three fifths of the 666 donors and used that subset as a discovery cohort. Every repertoire in the discovery cohort had been generated on one and the same sequencing platform. Both class I and class II loci were covered by HLA typing, at four-digit resolution. Typing coverage differed by locus: A, B, C, DRB1 and DQB1 were typed in roughly 620-630 donors, DQA1 in 522, DPA1 in over 600, and DPB1 in approximately 450. Because of strong linkage in the cohort, a few DR-DQ haplotypes were treated as single units for association and clustering. Among roughly 370 genotyped donors of the cohort, an average of approximately 230,000 unique TCR beta nucleotide sequences were sequenced per donor, 15% to 20% of them non-productive.

The cohort was made up of approximately 670 healthy bone marrow donors. At the time of sampling, all cohort members were nominally healthy, though unrecorded immune exposures were likely present. The donor was CMV seropositive and belonged to the group of 250 to 350 seropositive cohort members. A peripheral blood sample was collected from each donor, and TCR beta sequencing was performed on peripheral blood mononuclear cells. Genomic DNA was extracted from the blood cell samples with the Qiagen DNeasy Blood Extraction Kit. The CDR1 and CDR2 encoded by the germline V gene are SGHAT and FQNNGV. The V and J ends are trimmed by 3 bases and 2 bases, leaving 8 bases between them. Including cysteine and phenylalanine, the CDR3 has 13 amino acids. The kept DNA is CDR3 alone, 39 bases in frame from the first base. Summary of the overall study and its limitations: Most TCR sequences were seen in very few donors, while some public TCRs were found in many individuals. An association between a missense DCLRE1C variant and V-gene and J-gene trimming of TCR beta chains was found in a later genetic analysis and replicated in an independent cohort. In a later analysis, TCR association rates were found to vary across HLA loci, with the most associated TCRs seen for DRB1 alleles and the fewest for HLA-C alleles. Immune exposure information for the cohort was limited to CMV serostatus. According to a later genetic analysis, donors in an Asian-associated ancestry cluster had fewer N-insertions in productive TCRs than the approximately 670-donor mean. Correlated functional status among segregating V segments might be attributable to linkage disequilibrium, but an unknown experimental factor could not be ruled out. Broadly in line with IMGT annotations, most TCR beta V segments showed up in productive rearrangements about 87% or about 30% of the time in an earlier analysis of approximately 640 of the donors. The study listed 164 TCR beta chains as associated with cytomegalovirus. Assigning TCR associations to individual alleles was difficult when HLA alleles, especially DR and DQ, strongly co-occurred. Most CMV-associated TCR beta chains appeared to be HLA-restricted in a later analysis, and the HLA associations seemed to be driven largely by CMV exposure. This cohort had only TCR beta chains sequenced, and the lack of alpha or paired-chain data limited which features could be detected. In a later analysis, 15,000 to 20,000 TCR beta sequences were associated with specific HLA alleles at a false discovery rate of 0.05. The classifier was reported to diagnose cytomegalovirus status with high specificity and sensitivity in both the original and validation cohorts. According to the authors, the approach could potentially be generalized to other disease states and immunological phenotypes. A further reported finding was that TCR beta sequences accurately predicted the HLA-A and HLA-B alleles for most subjects in the first cohort. Because some donors lacked HLA typing at each locus, the association tests relied only on the typed subset. The sequencing pipeline was judged likely to have produced a cluster of highly shared sequence variants as a technical artifact. Some 16 rarely observed V segments, including chromosome 9 orphons, were excluded from the earlier analysis of 550 to 700 of the donors because counts were too low. Because the 87-base-pair reads could not distinguish some IMGT-functional V segments, including TRBV6-2 and TRBV6-3, those segments were excluded. Presence/absence analyses assumed roughly uniform sequencing depth across donors, an assumption that may not hold. Compared with equally common non-associated chains, HLA-associated TCR beta chains in a later analysis were more clonally expanded and had lower generation probabilities. According to a later analysis, parvovirus B19, influenza, CMV and Epstein-Barr virus appeared linked to several top co-occurrence clusters. In vitro tests confirmed that three of the cytomegalovirus-associated TCR beta chains recognize cytomegalovirus antigens.

The receptor library was made with the immunoSEQ multiplex PCR assay. The multiplex PCR relied on a mix of 60 forward primers for TCR Vbeta segments and 13 reverse primers for TCR Jbeta segments. Amplification of the CDR3 region of rearranged TCR beta genes was performed with a multiplex PCR assay on genomic DNA. On the Illumina HiSeq System, the amplified TCR beta libraries were sequenced as 87-base-pair reads. In the source study's methods: A later analysis tallied around 87 million unique TCR beta chains across the 700 or so repertoires, and approximately 12 million of those chains were shared by two or more donors. Raw reads were error-corrected and collapsed into unique sequences by a nearest-neighbor algorithm in which closely related sequences were merged to remove PCR and sequencing errors. V, D and J gene segments were assigned by aligning CDR3 sequences to IMGT reference sequences. For a sequence to be retained, a match of at least six nucleotides was required to both a V gene segment and a J gene segment. Rearrangements were called productive when the CDR3 lacked stop codons and stayed in frame with V and J; all others were non-productive. CDR3 was defined according to IMGT convention as the region running from the second conserved V-encoded cysteine to the conserved J-encoded phenylalanine. Sequences without an unambiguous match to a single V gene segment were excluded from the earlier analysis of over 500 of the donors. An earlier analysis of several hundred of the donors called V segments functional above 56.7% productive rearrangements and segregating when the between-donor standard deviation exceeded 5%. A statistical classification framework was built to diagnose cytomegalovirus status from the catalog of TCR beta chain sequences. V and J gene assignment, in a later analysis, came from comparing TCR nucleotide sequences with IMGT/GENE-DB human TR gene sequences. The TCRdist pipeline was used in a later analysis to assign CDR3 sequences and most-parsimonious VDJ recombination scenarios. In a later analysis, every TCR beta chain was defined by the combination of its CDR3 amino acid sequence and its V-gene family, and reads without a unique V-gene family were dropped. To address suspected cross-contamination and a sequencing artifact, a later analysis removed a few hundred highly shared, low-generation-probability nucleotide sequences. In a later analysis, a clonal expansion index for each public chain was calculated from normalized within-repertoire ranks of inferred template counts. Generation probabilities in a later analysis came from a VDJ recombination model fitted to out-of-frame rearrangements, and those results were checked against IGoR. In a later analysis, TCR-TCR, TCR-HLA and TCR-CMV co-occurrence was scored with hypergeometric tests, and a repertoire-size bias correction was applied to TCR pairs. To estimate false discovery rates, a later analysis permuted the HLA or CMV assignments 20 times. In a later analysis, co-occurring TCRs were grouped using DBSCAN, with TCRdist sequence similarity added in when clustering inside HLA-allele-positive subsets. Co-occurrence clustering excluded repertoires with fewer than 30,000 or more than 120,000 public chains, plus five with anomalous nucleotide sharing. TCRdb took this table from immuneACCESS and kept in-frame rearrangements with V and J called. Such tables lack part of the clones; where checked against another copy, unresolved V genes explain under half of the gap, and the rest is unexplained. The DNA gave D and trimming, while V, J and clone size come from that table. The sample contains roughly 190,000 clones, more than 60% of them found a single time. The ten largest clones capture roughly 2.1% of the sample.

The sample comprised PBMCs. This receptor was identified in a woman in her twenties or thirties in good health and CMV-seropositive. The chain links TRBV11-2 with TRBJ2-7, with the D gene not clear enough to name. The CDR3 reads as follows: CASSLVQTYEQYF. The DNA reads as follows: TGTGCCAGCAGCTTGGTCCAGACCTACGAGCAGTACTTC.